Listed here are 22 T cell receptor beta chains from one sample, sequenced in a study of breast tumors, draining lymph nodes, adjacent tissues. TCRdb ran MiXCR on the multiplex PCR reads and lists one entry per CDR3 protein. This sample has 70,000 to 95,000 distinct CDR3 sequences, with roughly 20% found just once. Breast cancer patients provided tissue from their axillary draining lymph nodes. Sequencing used axillary lymph node tissue. The receptors stem from a female donor with breast cancer. Some clones in this sample may be carry-over from other donors' samples.

This clonotype has ten or more counts. The rearrangement links TRBV28 to TRBJ2-7; 8 bases agree with TRBD2. The CDR3 is 13 residues long. V dropped 5 bases and J dropped 3; count of bases not matched to a gene: 3. Germline V lookup: CDR1 MDHEN, CDR2 SYDVKM. The DNA of the CDR3 is TGTGCCAGCAGTATAGCGGGACTCTACGAGCAGTACTTC. Translating gives CASSIAGLYEQYF.

The chain uses TRBV5-4 and TRBJ2-3; D gene ambiguous. This CDR3 is built from 12 residues. The V and J ends lost 5 bases and 6 bases respectively, with 10 bases between them. The germline CDR1 and CDR2 sequences are SGHNT and YYREEE (reference sequence). CDR3 sequence: CASRGIGDTQYF. In nucleotides, the CDR3 is TGTGCCAGCAGGGGGATAGGGGATACGCAGTATTTT.

The sample holds many counts of this clonotype. This chain joins TRBV4-1 and TRBJ1-2, with 7 bases aligning to TRBD1. The germline V gene encodes CDR1 MGHRA and CDR2 YSYEKL. CDR3 length: 17 residues. The V and J ends lost 3 bases and 2 bases, in that order; junction bases with no gene match: 12. This CDR3 reads CASSQLLLRQGNYGYTF. The CDR3 DNA sequence: TGCGCCAGCAGCCAGCTCCTCCTGCGACAGGGCAACTATGGCTACACCTTC.

This clonotype has ten or more counts. The chain carries TRBV20-1 and TRBJ1-2; tentative D call: TRBD1 (6 bases). This CDR3 contains 13 residues. Trimming left V 6 bases short and J 4 bases short, with 15 bases between. Germline V CDR1 and CDR2: DFQATT, SNEGSKA (reference sequence). CDR3 in amino acids: CSASGGPSYGYTF. CDR3 nucleotide sequence: TGCAGTGCGAGTGGGGGGCCAAGCTATGGCTACACCTTC.

Ten or more counts support this clonotype. The chain links TRBV27 to TRBJ2-7, with TRBD1 identical over 7 bases. J gave up 0 bases and V 6 bases, and 8 bases lay outside the gene matches. The germline CDR1 and CDR2 sequences are MNHEY and SMNVEV (reference sequence). This CDR3 contains 15 residues. CDR3 sequence: CASRYTGTDSYEQYF. In DNA, the CDR3 is TGTGCCAGCAGGTACACCGGGACAGACTCCTACGAGCAGTACTTC.

In this sample, this clonotype turned up many times. The CDR3 DNA sequence: TGTGCCACCAGTGACCTCCGGACTAGCGGCAACACCGGGGAGCTGTTTTTT. Translating it yields CATSDLRTSGNTGELFF. The rearrangement links TRBV24-1 to TRBJ2-2; 10 nucleotides line up with TRBD2. V dropped 4 bases and J dropped 2; count of bases not matched to a gene: 6. CDR1 KGHDR and CDR2 SFDVKD come from the germline V gene. This CDR3 comprises 17 residues.

The sample holds a few counts of this clonotype. The J gene is TRBJ2-2, the V gene TRBV4-1; possible D gene TRBD2, 7 bases. This CDR3 contains 15 residues. Germline CDR1 and CDR2: MGHRA and YSYEKL. The V end was cut by 4 bases, the J end by 6 bases, with 15 bases between. The CDR3 spells CASSRARGRAGELFF. The CDR3 coding sequence is TGCGCCAGCAGCCGGGCAAGGGGGAGGGCCGGGGAGCTGTTTTTT.

This clonotype was counted between two and nine times. V usage is TRBV5-1 and J usage is TRBJ2-2, with 9 positions matching TRBD1. The V and J ends lost 0 bases and 6 bases, in that order; junction bases with no gene match: 6. The CDR3 covers 16 residues. Looked up from germline, CDR1 is SGHRS and CDR2 is YFSETQ. CDR3 region: CASSLAGTGFSGELFF. DNA of the CDR3: TGCGCCAGCAGCTTGGCCGGGACAGGGTTCTCCGGGGAGCTGTTTTTT.

This clonotype was found many times. The chain uses TRBV24-1 and TRBJ2-3, with a possible D match to TRBD2 (5 bases). This CDR3 contains 16 residues. The V end was cut by 2 bases, the J end by 1 base, with 12 bases between. Germline V gene data show CDR1 as KGHDR and CDR2 as SFDVKD. DNA for the CDR3: TGTGCCACCAGTGATTCCAGGAAGGGAGGCACAGATACGCAGTATTTT. Residues: CATSDSRKGGTDTQYF.

This clonotype was found a few times. The rearrangement uses TRBV28 and TRBJ2-7, with unresolved D. This CDR3 spans 14 amino acids. Germline-derived CDR1 and CDR2 are MDHEN and SYDVKM. V gave up 7 bases and J gave up 2 bases, with 15 bases separating them. The CDR3 spells CASIPSGKTYEQYF. CDR3 bases: TGTGCCAGCATCCCTTCGGGCAAGACCTACGAGCAGTACTTC.

With regard to this clonotype: A clone one base away is much larger, so this may be a read error. DNA for the CDR3: TGTGCCAGCAGCCCCAGTCGAGGGGGCGCTCACGGCTACGCCTTC. Its translation: CASSPSRGGAHGYAF. V gene TRBV9 combines with J gene TRBJ1-2; 7 bases match TRBD1. CDR1 and CDR2 (germline): SGDLS, YYNGEE. CDR3 size: 15 residues.

This clonotype showed up many times. The V call is TRBV24-1, the J call TRBJ1-3; no reliable D call. V shed 1 base and J shed 2 bases, with 8 bases lying between them. This CDR3 contains 15 residues. Germline V gene data show CDR1 as KGHDR and CDR2 as SFDVKD. The CDR3, as DNA: TGTGCCACCAGTGATTTTTCAGACACTGGAAACACCATATATTTT. Translated: CATSDFSDTGNTIYF.

There are many counts of this clonotype. The chain carries TRBV19 and TRBJ2-2, with a possible D match to TRBD1 (6 bases). Trimming stripped 4 bases from V and 6 bases from J, with 12 bases between. Germline assignment: CDR1 LNHDA and CDR2 SQIVND (reference sequence). The CDR3 runs to 14 residues. CDR3 sequence (DNA): TGTGCCAGTAGTAAAACAGGGTGGGCCGGGGAGCTGTTTTTT. Translation gives CASSKTGWAGELFF.

This clonotype was found many times. The chain has TRBV20-1 and TRBJ1-3; possibly TRBD1 for D (6 bases). Trimming stripped 5 bases from V and 1 base from J, with 15 bases between. CDR1 and CDR2 from the germline V gene are DFQATT and SNEGSKA (reference sequence). This CDR3 has 15 amino acids. The CDR3 coding sequence is TGCAGTGCTCCCCTACAGGGCAGATCTGGAAACACCATATATTTT. It translates to CSAPLQGRSGNTIYF.

This clonotype was counted at least ten times. V usage is TRBV7-9 and J usage is TRBJ2-7, with 11 bases aligning to TRBD1. The length of the CDR3 is 17 residues. J was trimmed by 1 base and V by 1 base; bases with no gene match: 6. Germline V CDR1 and CDR2: SEHNR, FQNEAQ (reference sequence). CDR3 coding DNA: TGTGCCAGCAGCTTAGGTTGGGACAGGGGGTCTTCCTACGAGCAGTACTTC. Encoded protein: CASSLGWDRGSSYEQYF.

At least ten counts were recorded for this clonotype. This rearrangement joins TRBV11-2 to TRBJ1-5, with D perhaps matching TRBD1 (5 bases). In germline, CDR1 is SGHAT, CDR2 FQNNGV. The germline V and J ends were trimmed by 2 bases and 7 bases, with 15 bases remaining between them. The CDR3 contains 15 residues. The chain's CDR3 is CASSLNDGGKQPQHF. In DNA form, the CDR3 reads TGTGCCAGCAGCTTAAATGATGGGGGAAAACAGCCCCAGCATTTT.

Remarks on this clonotype: A much larger clone sits a single nucleotide away, making a read error possible. The rearrangement links TRBV30 to TRBJ1-2; D may be TRBD1 (6 bases). CDR1 GTSNPN and CDR2 SVGIG come from the germline V gene (reference sequence). This CDR3 contains 10 residues. V lost 5 bases and J lost 8, with 9 bases in between. The chain's CDR3 is CAWGGGGYTF. The CDR3 region has the DNA TGTGCCTGGGGCGGGGGCGGCTACACCTTC.

The V call is TRBV2, the J call TRBJ1-1, with D unresolved. The CDR3 has 12 residues. Per germline, CDR1 SNHLY and CDR2 FYNNEI. V lost 8 bases and J 4 bases, leaving 11 bases between the germline ends. Here the CDR3 DNA reads TGTGCCAGCCGGAGTGAGGTCACTGAAGCTTTCTTT. It is translated as CASRSEVTEAFF.

This clonotype was recorded at least ten times. The chain carries TRBV20-1 and TRBJ2-7; 10 bases align to TRBD2. There are 13 residues in the CDR3. Trimming cost V 4 bases and J 7 bases; bases outside gene matches: 7. Per the germline V gene, CDR1 is DFQATT and CDR2 is SNEGSKA (reference sequence). CDR3 sequence reads: CSATGELAGEQYF. The CDR3, as DNA: TGCAGTGCTACAGGGGAACTAGCGGGAGAGCAGTACTTC.

This clonotype was recorded at least ten times. The rearrangement joins TRBV20-1 to TRBJ1-2; possible D gene TRBD1, 6 bases. Trimming removed 5 bases at V and 8 bases at J, with 18 bases between. This CDR3 is 13 amino acids long. Germline V gene sequence: CDR1 DFQATT, CDR2 SNEGSKA (reference sequence). CDR3 residues: CSAPGAGAGGYTF. The CDR3 nucleotides read TGCAGTGCTCCGGGTGCGGGGGCAGGCGGCTACACCTTC.

Many counts were recorded for this clonotype. The genes are TRBV5-1 and TRBJ2-1; 7 bases align to TRBD2. The V gene's germline CDR1 is SGHRS and CDR2 YFSETQ. The CDR3 totals 15 residues. J was trimmed by 5 bases and V by 0 bases; bases with no gene match: 5. CDR3 nucleotides: TGCGCCAGCAGCTTGGCCCCTAGCGGTAACAATGAGCAGTTCTTC. As protein: CASSLAPSGNNEQFF.

This clonotype was detected ten times or more. The CDR3 coding sequence is TGCAGTGCTACCGAGGCAGGGGGCAGTGGAAACACCATATATTTT. This sequence encodes CSATEAGGSGNTIYF. This chain joins TRBV20-1 and TRBJ1-3; 8 positions agree with TRBD1. The CDR3 extends over 15 amino acids. The junction had 8 bases not matched to a gene; V was cut back by 4 bases and J by 3 bases. Germline CDR1 is DFQATT and CDR2 is SNEGSKA (reference sequence).